A single sample is the source of the 21 T cell receptor beta chains below, sequenced in a study of cytomegalovirus exposure and HLA in healthy donors (TCRdb year 2017). The method behind the library was the immunoSEQ multiplex PCR assay. The multiplex PCR relied on a mix of 60 forward primers for TCR Vbeta segments and 13 reverse primers for TCR Jbeta segments. The immuneACCESS repertoire file appears here via TCRdb, limited to in-frame rearrangements. These files lack a portion of the clones; in checked studies, under half of the deficit traces to unresolved V genes, and the cause of the others is not known. This sample comprises around 140,000 clones, approximately 86% of them detected only once. In total, the top ten clones hold 0.45% to 0.6% of the sample. Sequencing input: PBMCs. These receptor sequences come from a woman aged 40 to 50 in good health and CMV-seronegative.

This clone was detected once. The chain combines TRBV10-3 with TRBJ2-4, with D tentatively TRBD1 (6 bases). The V gene lost 2 bases and the J gene lost 9 bases, with 14 bases spanning the gap. This CDR3 is 14 amino acids long. Looked up from germline, CDR1 is ENHRY and CDR2 is SYGVKD. The CDR3 region has the DNA TGTGCCATCAGTGAGGTGGTCCGAGGGGGCATTCAGTACTTC. This gives the protein CAISEVVRGGIQYF.

The table lists this clone with a count of one. This chain links TRBV6-1 with TRBJ1-2, with 11 nucleotides matching TRBD1. Trimming took 4 bases from V and 7 from J; bases not matched to a gene: 2. The CDR3 spans 13 residues. CDR1 is MNHNS, CDR2 SASEGT, per germline. The CDR3 loop is CASSGDRGSGYTF. The DNA of the CDR3 is TGTGCCAGCAGTGGGGACAGGGGGTCTGGCTACACCTTC.

The chain couples TRBV19 to TRBJ2-1; the match to TRBD2 covers 11 bases. The CDR3 has 16 residues. V was clipped by 6 bases and J by 9 bases; unmatched bases: 13. The V gene's germline CDR1 is LNHDA and CDR2 SQIVND (reference sequence). The CDR3 bases are TGTGCCAGTAGCCTGGGACTAGCGGAGCCTGTGGGTGAGCAGTTCTTC. Protein: CASSLGLAEPVGEQFF.

The chain uses TRBV5-1 and TRBJ2-3; 11 bases match TRBD1. J was trimmed by 1 base and V by 4 bases; bases with no gene match: 11. The CDR3 runs to 18 residues. From germline, CDR1 is SGHRS and CDR2 YFSETQ. The CDR3 DNA reads TGCGCCAGCAGCATCGGACAGGGGGCCTATTCTGGCACAGATACGCAGTATTTT. Amino acid sequence: CASSIGQGAYSGTDTQYF.

The gene calls are TRBV5-1 and TRBJ1-2, with a possible D match to TRBD1 (6 bases). This CDR3 has 14 amino acids. Germline V CDR1 and CDR2: SGHRS, YFSETQ. V was shortened by 4 bases and J by 0 bases, with 10 bases between the two germline ends. The CDR3 nucleotides are TGCGCCAGCAGCCCGGACAGTCCTAACTATGGCTACACCTTC. Translation gives CASSPDSPNYGYTF.

CDR3 region: CASTGGTGVPEKLFF. The CDR3, as DNA: TGTGCCAGCACCGGAGGGACAGGGGTCCCTGAAAAACTGTTTTTT. The rearrangement links TRBV6-5 to TRBJ1-4, with TRBD1 matching 10 bases. The ends lost 7 bases at V and 7 bases at J; junction bases unmatched: 9. The germline V gene encodes CDR1 MNHEY and CDR2 SVGAGI. CDR3 length: 15 amino acids.

The chain carries TRBV27 and TRBJ2-1; D is possibly TRBD2 (6 bases). Trimming stripped 7 bases from V and 4 bases from J, with 11 bases between. Germline values: CDR1 MNHEY, CDR2 SMNVEV (reference sequence). CDR3 length: 13 amino acids. The CDR3 nucleotides are TGTGCCAGCAAAACGGGAGTTTACAATGAGCAGTTCTTC. It specifies CASKTGVYNEQFF.

This sequence joins TRBV2 and TRBJ2-7, with TRBD2 matching 13 bases. V lost 6 bases, J lost 5 bases, and 4 bases stayed unmatched. The CDR3 extends over 14 amino acids. CDR1 and CDR2 from the germline V gene are SNHLY and FYNNEI. CDR3 in DNA: TGTGCCAGCAGAAGGACTAGCGGGAGTGACGAGCAGTACTTC. This translates into CASRRTSGSDEQYF.

This clone was recorded once. The chain is built from TRBV21-1 and TRBJ2-1; whether TRBD1, the table's D call, matches the DNA was not checked. TRBV21-1 corresponds to a pseudogene. The length of the CDR3 is 14 residues. CDR3 DNA sequence: TGTGCCAGCAATCCCGGGACAGGTAGGAATGAGCAGTTCTTC. Its translation: CASNPGTGRNEQFF.

V usage is TRBV5-5 and J usage is TRBJ1-2; 8 bases agree with TRBD1. Germline V gene data show CDR1 as SGHKS and CDR2 as YYEKEE (reference sequence). This CDR3 comprises 14 residues. With 2 bases clipped from V and 4 bases from J, the junction kept 4 bases outside the gene matches. The CDR3, as DNA: TGTGCCAGCAGCTTTTCAGGGGGCGGCTATGGCTACACCTTC. As protein: CASSFSGGGYGYTF.

The chain combines TRBV7-3 with TRBJ1-1; D uncertain. The V end lost 2 bases, the J end lost 4 bases, and 8 bases lay between the germline ends. Germline CDR1 reads SGHTA; CDR2 reads FQGTGA. There are 13 residues in the CDR3. The CDR3 sequence is CASSLLTGTEAFF. The CDR3, as DNA: TGTGCCAGCAGCTTATTAACGGGCACTGAAGCTTTCTTT.

The chain joins TRBV28 to TRBJ2-3; 7 bases align to TRBD1. This CDR3 has 16 residues. Germline-derived CDR1 and CDR2 are MDHEN and SYDVKM. Losses at the gene ends were 7 bases for V and 2 bases for J; bases not matched to a gene: 12. CDR3 sequence: CASNLTPGQNTDTQYF. CDR3 DNA sequence: TGTGCCAGCAACCTAACTCCGGGACAGAACACAGATACGCAGTATTTT.

The chain is built from TRBV19 and TRBJ1-1, with TRBD1 matching 9 bases. Germline loops: CDR1 LNHDA, CDR2 SQIVND (reference sequence). CDR3 length equals 13 residues. V lost 6 bases, J lost 5 bases, and 4 bases stayed unmatched. As DNA, the CDR3 is TGTGCCAGTAGCCCGGACAGGGGAACTGAAGCTTTCTTT. As protein: CASSPDRGTEAFF.

V usage is TRBV6-1 and J usage is TRBJ2-7; tentative D call: TRBD2 (6 bases). CDR1 MNHNS and CDR2 SASEGT come from the germline V gene. The ends were cut back, 7 bases at V and 1 base at J, with 17 bases in the middle. This CDR3 is built from 15 residues. CDR3 sequence: CASTARAGPSYEQYF. Written as DNA, the CDR3 is TGTGCCAGCACTGCCCGGGCGGGGCCATCCTACGAGCAGTACTTC.

The J gene is TRBJ1-5, the V gene TRBV19; possible D gene TRBD1, 5 bases. Trimming took off 7 bases at V and 0 bases at J, with 16 bases between the two ends. This CDR3 is 16 amino acids long. From germline, CDR1 is LNHDA and CDR2 SQIVND (reference sequence). The CDR3 loop reads CASTRDSRYSNQPQHF. The CDR3 region has the DNA TGTGCCAGTACTCGAGACAGCAGATATAGCAATCAGCCCCAGCATTTT.

This chain links TRBV9 with TRBJ2-3, with 8 bases matching TRBD2. Germline V gene lookup returns CDR1 SGDLS and CDR2 YYNGEE. CDR3 size: 14 residues. After removal of 3 bases from V and 6 bases from J, the junction contained 6 bases not matched to a gene. CDR3 loop: CASSDARGGDTQYF. In DNA, the CDR3 is TGTGCCAGCAGCGACGCCCGGGGGGGCGATACGCAGTATTTT.

The rearrangement joins TRBV10-3 to TRBJ2-2, with 10 positions matching TRBD2. Trimming took 0 bases from V and 6 from J; bases not matched to a gene: 4. From germline, CDR1 is ENHRY and CDR2 SYGVKD. CDR3 length: 16 residues. As DNA, the CDR3 is TGTGCCATCAGTGAGTCGCAAGCGGGAGGGTCCGGGGAGCTGTTTTTT. This encodes CAISESQAGGSGELFF.

This rearrangement joins TRBV28 to TRBJ1-6; D not resolved. Germline V CDR1 and CDR2: MDHEN, SYDVKM. This CDR3 is 11 amino acids long. V gave up 7 bases and J gave up 10 bases, with 8 bases separating them. For the CDR3, the DNA is TGTGCCAGCACTTCAGGCTCACCCCTCCACTTT. This codes for CASTSGSPLHF.

V gene TRBV10-3 combines with J gene TRBJ2-7; possibly TRBD2 for D (5 bases). V was clipped by 8 bases and J by 0 bases, with 11 bases between them. The CDR3 is 13 residues long. Germline V gives CDR1 ENHRY, CDR2 SYGVKD. As DNA, the CDR3 is TGTGCCATCCTCCGGGATAACTCCTACGAGCAGTACTTC. This translates into CAILRDNSYEQYF.

The chain is built from TRBV4-3 and TRBJ2-1; 13 positions match TRBD2. CDR1 and CDR2 from the germline V gene are LGHNA and YSLEER. V dropped 0 bases and J dropped 8; count of bases not matched to a gene: 16. The CDR3 has 20 residues. The CDR3 region is CASSQDEGARTSGSPHEQFF. CDR3 in DNA: TGCGCCAGCAGCCAAGATGAAGGCGCTCGGACTAGCGGGAGTCCCCATGAGCAGTTCTTC.

V is TRBV7-8 and J is TRBJ1-5; D is unclear. V gave up 5 bases and J gave up 0 bases, with 8 bases separating them. The length of the CDR3 is 14 residues. The germline V gene encodes CDR1 SGHVS and CDR2 FQNEAQ. The CDR3 is CASSPLDSNQPQHF. CDR3 bases: TGTGCCAGCAGCCCGTTAGATAGCAATCAGCCCCAGCATTTT.